The next 21 T cell receptor beta chains were all read from a single sample in a study of T cell responses to AZD1222 COVID-19 vaccine (dated by TCRdb to the early 2020s). The method behind the library was the immunoSEQ multiplex PCR assay. TCRdb re-hosts the immuneACCESS table, in-frame sequences only. Its copies lack some clones; in the studies checked, an unresolved V gene accounts for under half of them, and the cause for the rest is not known. This sample lists roughly 70,000 clones; roughly 87% were detected once. The top ten constitute 1% to 1.5% of the sample. The time point label, as the study defines it: about 28 days (+/-7) after the second vaccine dose. Sequenced here: peripheral blood, sampled 28 days after the second AZD1222 dose. The receptors were sampled from an adult who received the AZD1222 COVID-19 vaccine.

V and J are TRBV2 and TRBJ2-5, with 9 positions matching TRBD2. Germline CDR1 SNHLY, CDR2 FYNNEI. The CDR3 is 15 residues long. The V segment lost 8 bases and the J segment 1 base; nucleotides outside the gene matches: 8. CDR3 DNA sequence: TGTGCCAGCGCCCCTCCGGGACTAGCCCAAGAGACCCAGTACTTC. It yields the protein CASAPPGLAQETQYF. The variable domain in full, with the rest retrieved from reference TRBV2 and TRBJ2-5, is EPEVTQTPSHQVTQMGQEVILRCVPISNHLYFYWYRQILGQKVEFLVSFYNNEISEKSEIFDDQFSVERPDGSNFTLKIRSTKLEDSAMYFCASAPPGLAQETQYFGPGTRLLVL.

The CDR3 sequence: CASSLGTGLVYNEQFF. Written as DNA, the CDR3 is TGTGCCAGCAGCTTGGGGACAGGCCTCGTTTACAATGAGCAGTTCTTC. The V gene is TRBV5-6, the J gene TRBJ2-1, with 7 nucleotides matching TRBD1. Per germline, CDR1 SGHDT and CDR2 YYEEEE. CDR3 size: 16 residues. After removal of 0 bases from V and 4 bases from J, the junction contained 7 bases not matched to a gene.

This chain links TRBV5-6 with TRBJ1-1, with D unresolved. Per the germline V gene, CDR1 is SGHDT and CDR2 is YYEEEE. V dropped 5 bases and J dropped 6 bases, with 8 bases sitting between them. There are 11 residues in the CDR3. CDR3 nucleotide sequence: TGTGCCAGCAGGGGGATGGCTGAAGCTTTCTTT. This translates into CASRGMAEAFF.

The chain carries TRBV29-1 and TRBJ2-1, with D possibly TRBD1 on 8 matching bases. The CDR3 loop spans 12 amino acids. Germline lookup yields CDR1 SQVTM and CDR2 ANQGSEA. The CDR3 DNA reads TGCAGAGCGGGACAGGTTGACAATGAGCAGTTCTTC. This gives the protein CRAGQVDNEQFF.

This chain joins TRBV5-1 and TRBJ1-1; 8 bases are shared with TRBD1. The CDR3 is 14 residues long. The V gene end was trimmed by 4 bases and the J gene end by 4 bases; junction bases not matched to a gene: 6. From germline, CDR1 is SGHRS and CDR2 YFSETQ. In nucleotides, the CDR3 is TGCGCCAGCAGCGATCAGGGGGCGCGCACTGAAGCTTTCTTT. Translation: CASSDQGARTEAFF.

This clone was counted once. The V call is TRBV7-8, the J call TRBJ2-5; the match to TRBD2 covers 12 bases. The CDR3 is 21 amino acids. The V gene's germline CDR1 is SGHVS and CDR2 FQNEAQ. The V segment lost 6 bases and the J segment 0 bases; nucleotides outside the gene matches: 20. In DNA, the CDR3 is TGTGCCAGCAGAAGAACACTTCTAGCGGGAGGGTACCAAAAAAACCAAGAGACCCAGTACTTC. This codes for CASRRTLLAGGYQKNQETQYF.

V is TRBV11-3 and J is TRBJ2-1; TRBD2 matches 9 bases. CDR3 size: 15 residues. The germline gives CDR1 SGHNT, CDR2 YENEEA. The J segment lost 2 bases and the V segment lost 2 bases, leaving 1 base of the junction unmatched. The CDR3 loop is CASSLRLAAYNEQFF. CDR3 nucleotide sequence: TGTGCCAGCAGCTTAAGACTAGCGGCCTACAATGAGCAGTTCTTC.

This clone occurred a few times. The J gene is TRBJ2-7, the V gene TRBV30; D gene unclear. The germline V and J ends were trimmed by 0 bases and 0 bases, with 6 bases remaining between them. The CDR3 spans 13 residues. Germline lookup yields CDR1 GTSNPN and CDR2 SVGIG (reference sequence). The CDR3 sequence is CAWSVPSSYEQYF. As DNA, the CDR3 is TGTGCCTGGAGTGTACCTAGCTCCTACGAGCAGTACTTC.

V is TRBV4-3 and J is TRBJ2-1; D unclear. The CDR3 is made up of 14 amino acids. Per germline, CDR1 LGHNA and CDR2 YSLEER. Trimming took off 5 bases at V and 0 bases at J, with 8 bases between the two ends. As DNA, the CDR3 is TGCGCCAGCAGCGGTTCGAGCTCCTACAATGAGCAGTTCTTC. As protein: CASSGSSSYNEQFF.

This clone was observed a handful of times. The chain has TRBV29-1 and TRBJ1-4, with D maybe TRBD1 (5 bases). Germline V gives CDR1 SQVTM, CDR2 ANQGSEA. The CDR3 consists of 15 residues. V was trimmed by 6 bases and J by 8 bases, leaving 22 bases between them. CDR3 nucleotide sequence: TGCAGCGTCGGACTGGGGGGAGGGTTAGGAGAAAAACTGTTTTTT. This codes for CSVGLGGGLGEKLFF.

V is TRBV30 and J is TRBJ2-1; D is uncertain. Trimming pared 4 bases from V and 1 base from J, leaving 17 bases between. The germline V gene encodes CDR1 GTSNPN and CDR2 SVGIG (reference sequence). The CDR3 has 16 amino acids. The CDR3 loop reads CAWTSDLLKSYNEQFF. CDR3 in DNA: TGTGCCTGGACCTCGGATTTGCTTAAGTCCTACAATGAGCAGTTCTTC.

The chain is built from TRBV19 and TRBJ1-2; unclear D gene. Germline V CDR1 and CDR2: LNHDA, SQIVND (reference sequence). V gave up 3 bases and J gave up 8 bases, with 19 bases separating them. The CDR3 is made up of 15 amino acids. DNA for the CDR3: TGTGCCAGTAGTATTGGACGGAGGCGCCAAAACGGCTACACCTTC. Its translation: CASSIGRRRQNGYTF.

The chain links TRBV6-1 to TRBJ1-2; D not certain. Germline CDR1 MNHNS, CDR2 SASEGT. The V gene lost 1 base and the J gene lost 1 base, with 4 bases spanning the gap. This CDR3 has 13 amino acids. CDR3 in amino acids: CASSEGYNYGYTF. The DNA of the CDR3 is TGTGCCAGCAGTGAAGGTTATAACTATGGCTACACCTTC.

This clone was recorded only once. The chain couples TRBV4-3 to TRBJ2-1, with D possibly being TRBD1 (6 bases). The CDR3 is 17 residues long. The V end lost 0 bases, the J end lost 7 bases, and 19 bases lay between the germline ends. Germline CDR1 reads LGHNA; CDR2 reads YSLEER. The CDR3 bases are TGCGCCAGCAGCCAAGATAAGGGCGCAGGGGCGGCAAATGAGCAGTTCTTC. Amino acid sequence: CASSQDKGAGAANEQFF.

This clone was observed once. V is TRBV9 and J is TRBJ1-1; D unclear. Germline-derived CDR1 and CDR2 are SGDLS and YYNGEE. The V end was cut by 3 bases, the J end by 3 bases, with 12 bases between. The CDR3 has 14 amino acids. The DNA for the CDR3 is TGTGCCAGCAGCGCCCCTTCTCGGGACACTGAAGCTTTCTTT. Translated, it gives CASSAPSRDTEAFF.

The V gene is TRBV7-8, the J gene TRBJ1-2; D not certain. In germline, CDR1 is SGHVS, CDR2 FQNEAQ. V was cut by 2 bases and J by 8 bases, with 12 bases left in between. The CDR3 runs 13 residues. The CDR3 reads CASSLNQDHGYTF. The CDR3 DNA reads TGTGCCAGCAGCTTAAATCAGGATCACGGCTACACCTTC. Full variable domain (outside the CDR3, taken from reference TRBV7-8 and TRBJ1-2): GAGVSQSPRYKVAKRGQDVALRCDPISGHVSLFWYQQALGQGPEFLTYFQNEAQLDKSGLPSDRFFAERPEGSVSTLKIQRTQQEDSAVYLCASSLNQDHGYTFGSGTRLTVV.

CDR3 bases: TGTGCCAGTAGTATTGCAGGAAATAACTATGGCTACACCTTC. As protein: CASSIAGNNYGYTF. The chain links TRBV19 to TRBJ1-2, with no clear D. CDR1 is LNHDA and CDR2 is SQIVND in the germline V gene (reference sequence). V was cut by 3 bases and J by 1 base, with 9 bases left in between. CDR3 length: 14 amino acids. The full variable domain, rest sourced from reference TRBV19 and TRBJ1-2, is DGGITQSPKYLFRKEGQNVTLSCEQNLNHDAMYWYRQDPGQGLRLIYYSQIVNDFQKGDIAEGYSVSREKKESFPLTVTSAQKNPTAFYLCASSIAGNNYGYTFGSGTRLTVV.

The V gene is TRBV11-2, the J gene TRBJ2-1; TRBD1 matches at 9 bases. V trimming: 6 bases; J trimming: 4 bases; junction bases outside the gene matches: 10. CDR3 length: 16 residues. The germline gives CDR1 SGHAT, CDR2 FQNNGV. The CDR3 region has the DNA TGTGCCAGCAGTCCCGAGGGAGACAGGGGGTACAATGAGCAGTTCTTC. Translation gives CASSPEGDRGYNEQFF.

The chain combines TRBV4-3 with TRBJ2-1; D tentatively fits TRBD1 or TRBD2 (6 bases each). This CDR3 is 15 amino acids long. CDR1 is LGHNA and CDR2 is YSLEER in the germline V gene. With 3 bases removed from V and 7 bases from J, the gap between germline ends came to 16 bases. The CDR3 DNA reads TGCGCCAGCAGCCACGCGGAGGGGGGATCAAATGAGCAGTTCTTC. It is translated as CASSHAEGGSNEQFF.

The chain carries TRBV19 and TRBJ2-7, with D unresolved. The CDR3 contains 11 residues. With 1 base removed from V and 3 bases from J, the gap between germline ends came to 1 base. The germline CDR1 and CDR2 sequences are LNHDA and SQIVND (reference sequence). CDR3: CASSIGYEQYF. CDR3 DNA: TGTGCCAGTAGTATAGGCTACGAGCAGTACTTC. The whole variable domain, remainder taken from reference TRBV19 and TRBJ2-7, is DGGITQSPKYLFRKEGQNVTLSCEQNLNHDAMYWYRQDPGQGLRLIYYSQIVNDFQKGDIAEGYSVSREKKESFPLTVTSAQKNPTAFYLCASSIGYEQYFGPGTRLTVT.

The V gene is TRBV6-1, the J gene TRBJ2-1; 8 bases map to TRBD2. J gave up 2 bases and V 2 bases, and 5 bases lay outside the gene matches. Germline V gene lookup returns CDR1 MNHNS and CDR2 SASEGT. This CDR3 spans 16 amino acids. CDR3 amino acids: CASSEYVSGAYNEQFF. The CDR3 DNA is TGTGCCAGCAGTGAATATGTTAGCGGGGCCTACAATGAGCAGTTCTTC.